This T cell receptor (beta chain) was captured by sequencing in a study of blood T cell repertoires in COVID-19. Study at large: The United States, Italy and Spain were the sources of the acute and convalescent COVID-19 samples.

Authors' analysis steps: Nucleated cell number was recorded as an estimate derived from reference gene primer amplification. Repertoires were generated with immunoSEQ multiplex PCR, while TCRdb's copy carries only in-frame clones and drops some. V and J calls and clone size are those listed in that table; D and trimming were worked out from the DNA. The sample shows tens of thousands of clones, roughly 89% of them seen only once. CDR1 SGDLS and CDR2 YYNGEE come from the germline V gene. This CDR3 contains 13 residues. Deletions cut 0 bases from V and 7 bases from J, with 10 bases between. The sample comprised peripheral blood. This chain joins TRBV9 and TRBJ2-5, with D hard to call. The sequence was obtained from a human donor in a cohort sampled during active COVID-19. DNA of the CDR3: TGTGCCAGCAGCGTAGGGGCCATAGGGACCCAGTACTTC. It encodes CASSVGAIGTQYF.